This TCR beta chain was recovered during a study of T cell changes during pregnancy in multiple sclerosis. Sequencing used immunoSEQ multiplex PCR; TCRdb keeps in-frame clones, though not all of them. Among approximately 49,000 clones, 88% were seen once, and the ten largest hold roughly 1.2%. The CDR3 has 15 residues. CDR1 and CDR2 (germline): LGHNA, YSLEER. Trimming pared 0 bases from V and 1 base from J, leaving 7 bases between. V gene TRBV4-3 combines with J gene TRBJ1-5; D remains ambiguous. This clonotype originated in a female donor with multiple sclerosis, enrolled in a pregnancy study. The input for sequencing was CD4+ T cells from peripheral blood mononuclear cells, taken in the second trimester of pregnancy. CDR3 DNA: TGCGCCAGCAGCCAAGAGTTGCAGAGCAATCAGCCCCAGCATTTT. Residues: CASSQELQSNQPQHF.